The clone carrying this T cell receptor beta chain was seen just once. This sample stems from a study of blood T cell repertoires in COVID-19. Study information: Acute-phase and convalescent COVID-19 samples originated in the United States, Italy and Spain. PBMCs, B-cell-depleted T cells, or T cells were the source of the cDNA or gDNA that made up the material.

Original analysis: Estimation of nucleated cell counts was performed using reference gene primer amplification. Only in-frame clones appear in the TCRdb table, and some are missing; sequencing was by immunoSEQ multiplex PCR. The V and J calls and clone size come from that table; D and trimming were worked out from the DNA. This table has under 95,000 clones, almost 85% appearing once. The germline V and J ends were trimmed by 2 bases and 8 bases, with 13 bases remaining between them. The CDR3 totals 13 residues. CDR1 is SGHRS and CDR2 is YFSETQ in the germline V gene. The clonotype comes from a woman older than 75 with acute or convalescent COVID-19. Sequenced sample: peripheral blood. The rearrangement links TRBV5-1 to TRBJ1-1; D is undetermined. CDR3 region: CASSLGSAAEAFF. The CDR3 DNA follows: TGCGCCAGCAGCTTAGGAAGCGCGGCGGAAGCTTTCTTT.